The 20 T cell receptor beta chains below come from one sample, sequenced in a study of blood T cell repertoires in COVID-19. Some clones are missing from TCRdb's copy, which holds only in-frame ones; the method was immunoSEQ multiplex PCR. The sample has fewer than 200,000 clones; around 90% are singletons. The sequencing input was peripheral blood. Receptors originate from a man aged 45-65 years who had recovered from COVID-19.

J is TRBJ2-1 and V is TRBV7-2; TRBD2 matches 8 bases. The trim removed 3 bases at V and 9 bases at J, leaving 13 bases unmatched. The CDR3 is 16 amino acids. In germline, CDR1 is SGHTA, CDR2 FQGNSA. In DNA, the CDR3 is TGTGCCAGCAGCTTGGTAGGAGCGGGAGTACTTGTTGAGCAGTTCTTC. This codes for CASSLVGAGVLVEQFF. Full variable domain (rest looked up from reference TRBV7-2 and TRBJ2-1): GAGVSQSPSNKVTEKGKDVELRCDPISGHTALYWYRQSLGQGLEFLIYFQGNSAPDKSGLPSDRFSAERTGGSVSTLTIQRTQQEDSAVYLCASSLVGAGVLVEQFFGPGTRLTVL.

The V and J genes are TRBV9 and TRBJ2-3, with TRBD2 matching 7 bases. In germline, CDR1 is SGDLS, CDR2 YYNGEE. The CDR3 is made up of 16 amino acids. Losses at the gene ends were 0 bases for V and 5 bases for J; bases not matched to a gene: 9. The CDR3 loop is CASSVELADNLDTQYF. The CDR3 DNA is TGTGCCAGCAGCGTAGAGCTAGCGGACAATTTAGATACGCAGTATTTT. The full variable domain, rest sourced from reference TRBV9 and TRBJ2-3, is DSGVTQTPKHLITATGQRVTLRCSPRSGDLSVYWYQQSLDQGLQFLIQYYNGEERAKGNILERFSAQQFPDLHSELNLSSLELGDSALYFCASSVELADNLDTQYFGPGTRLTVL.

This clone was seen just once. The J gene is TRBJ2-3, the V gene TRBV18; D is unresolved. The ends were cut back, 3 bases at V and 3 bases at J, with 4 bases in the middle. Germline V gene lookup returns CDR1 KGHSH and CDR2 LQKENI. The length of the CDR3 is 12 residues. The CDR3 coding sequence is TGTGCCAGCTCACCGAGGACAGATACGCAGTATTTT. It translates to CASSPRTDTQYF.

The chain carries TRBV11-2 and TRBJ2-3; unclear D gene. The germline gives CDR1 SGHAT, CDR2 FQNNGV. V lost 2 bases to trimming and J lost 4 bases, with 10 bases between them. The CDR3 covers 14 residues. The CDR3 bases are TGTGCCAGCAGCTTACTCGACGCGGCAGATACGCAGTATTTT. Its translation: CASSLLDAADTQYF.

The chain couples TRBV2 to TRBJ1-2; possibly TRBD1 for D (6 bases). The CDR3 extends over 14 amino acids. The ends were cut back, 4 bases at V and 2 bases at J, with 11 bases in the middle. In germline, CDR1 is SNHLY, CDR2 FYNNEI. The CDR3 loop is CASSGQAGNYGYTF. For the CDR3, the DNA is TGTGCCAGCAGTGGACAGGCAGGGAACTATGGCTACACCTTC. Complete variable domain (other parts from reference TRBV2 and TRBJ1-2): EPEVTQTPSHQVTQMGQEVILRCVPISNHLYFYWYRQILGQKVEFLVSFYNNEISEKSEIFDDQFSVERPDGSNFTLKIRSTKLEDSAMYFCASSGQAGNYGYTFGSGTRLTVV.

The V call is TRBV5-4, the J call TRBJ1-1; no reliable D call. CDR1 and CDR2 (germline): SGHNT, YYREEE (reference sequence). Trimming removed 4 bases at V and 1 base at J, with 5 bases between. The CDR3 consists of 12 residues. The CDR3 DNA follows: TGTGCCAGCAGCGGAGGGAACACTGAAGCTTTCTTT. Translating it yields CASSGGNTEAFF.

V usage is TRBV7-9 and J usage is TRBJ1-2; 8 bases fit TRBD1. V was pared by 2 bases and J by 3 bases, with 2 bases of the junction left unmatched. The CDR3 is made up of 14 amino acids. CDR1 SEHNR and CDR2 FQNEAQ come from the germline V gene (reference sequence). The CDR3 protein is CASSLQGADYGYTF. In nucleotides, the CDR3 is TGTGCCAGCAGCTTACAGGGGGCCGACTATGGCTACACCTTC.

The chain recombines TRBV4-3 with TRBJ2-1, with a weak D call TRBD2 (7 bases). The CDR3 covers 17 residues. Trimming removed 3 bases at V and 4 bases at J, with 19 bases between. The germline gives CDR1 LGHNA, CDR2 YSLEER. For the CDR3, the DNA is TGCGCCAGCAGCCACACCTGGGGGGGCCCCACTTACAATGAGCAGTTCTTC. This translates into CASSHTWGGPTYNEQFF.

The chain has TRBV5-1 and TRBJ1-1; no firm D call. The V gene's germline CDR1 is SGHRS and CDR2 YFSETQ. The CDR3 sequence is 14 residues long. Trimming took 3 bases from V and 4 from J, leaving 13 bases between them. CDR3 coding DNA: TGCGCCAGCAGCTATGTCCGAGGAGGCACTGAAGCTTTCTTT. This gives the protein CASSYVRGGTEAFF.

This clone was picked up one time. V is TRBV28 and J is TRBJ1-6, with TRBD1 matching over 8 bases. The CDR3 totals 14 residues. The germline gives CDR1 MDHEN, CDR2 SYDVKM. Trimming took 3 bases from V and 13 from J; bases not matched to a gene: 8. The CDR3 region has the DNA TGTGCCAGCAGTTTTAGGGGACAGGTCTCCCCCCTCCACTTT. It translates to CASSFRGQVSPLHF.

V and J are TRBV6-4 and TRBJ2-1; 8 nucleotides agree with TRBD2. Germline V gene sequence: CDR1 MRHNA, CDR2 SNTAGT. V lost 5 bases to trimming and J lost 6 bases; unmatched junction nucleotides: 9. The CDR3 has 15 residues. The CDR3 sequence is CASSPGLVEVNEQFF. The CDR3, as DNA: TGTGCCAGCAGTCCGGGACTAGTCGAGGTCAATGAGCAGTTCTTC.

The rearrangement uses TRBV14 and TRBJ2-1; possible D gene TRBD1, 6 bases. Per the germline V gene, CDR1 is SGHDN and CDR2 is FVKESK. Trimming shortened V by 2 bases and J by 9 bases, and 11 bases separated the two germline ends. There are 13 residues in the CDR3. The CDR3 loop reads CASSQQGIGEQFF. Written as DNA, the CDR3 is TGTGCCAGCAGCCAACAGGGGATCGGTGAGCAGTTCTTC. The complete variable domain, with remaining parts taken from reference TRBV14 and TRBJ2-1, reads EAGVTQFPSHSVIEKGQTVTLRCDPISGHDNLYWYRRVMGKEIKFLLHFVKESKQDESGMPNNRFLAERTGGTYSTLKVQPAELEDSGVYFCASSQQGIGEQFFGPGTRLTVL.

The chain is built from TRBV18 and TRBJ2-1; 13 bases align to TRBD2. The CDR3 loop spans 15 amino acids. The V and J ends lost 3 bases and 7 bases, in that order; junction bases with no gene match: 3. Germline V gene sequence: CDR1 KGHSH, CDR2 LQKENI. CDR3 coding DNA: TGTGCCAGCTCACCTCGGACTAGCGGGGGTAATGAGCAGTTCTTC. This encodes CASSPRTSGGNEQFF.

This clone was counted between two and nine times. The J gene is TRBJ2-3, the V gene TRBV19, with TRBD2 identical over 7 bases. CDR3 size: 15 residues. Germline V gene sequence: CDR1 LNHDA, CDR2 SQIVND (reference sequence). The J segment lost 4 bases and the V segment lost 6 bases, leaving 10 bases of the junction unmatched. As DNA, the CDR3 is TGTGCCAGTAGGACGACTAGCCACGTCGCAGATACGCAGTATTTT. This encodes CASRTTSHVADTQYF.

The chain combines TRBV6-5 with TRBJ1-2; no clear D gene. From germline, CDR1 is MNHEY and CDR2 SVGAGI. V was shortened by 10 bases and J by 7 bases, with 22 bases between the two germline ends. The CDR3 runs to 14 residues. The CDR3 reads CATKEPGEVGGYTF. In nucleotides, the CDR3 is TGTGCCACCAAAGAGCCCGGAGAGGTGGGTGGCTACACCTTC.

This chain's CDR3 is CASSAPPQGGNYGYTF. The DNA of the CDR3 is TGTGCCAGCTCAGCCCCGCCACAGGGGGGTAACTATGGCTACACCTTC. J is TRBJ1-2 and V is TRBV18; 8 bases map to TRBD1. CDR1 and CDR2 from the germline V gene are KGHSH and LQKENI. This CDR3 contains 16 residues. V gave up 5 bases and J gave up 1 base; unmatched junction bases: 9.

V usage is TRBV7-2 and J usage is TRBJ2-5; 7 bases align to TRBD2. V dropped 5 bases and J dropped 0; count of bases not matched to a gene: 9. This CDR3 spans 16 amino acids. Germline V gene data show CDR1 as SGHTA and CDR2 as FQGNSA. The CDR3 bases are TGTGCCAGCAGCAAAAACACGGGGGGTTACCAAGAGACCCAGTACTTC. It yields the protein CASSKNTGGYQETQYF.

The J gene is TRBJ2-1, the V gene TRBV9; 7 bases line up with TRBD1. CDR1 and CDR2 (germline): SGDLS, YYNGEE. V shed 0 bases and J 4 bases; nucleotides not matched to a gene: 7. The CDR3 extends over 16 amino acids. CDR3 DNA sequence: TGTGCCAGCAGCGTAGAGCTTGGGACAGCTTACAATGAGCAGTTCTTC. The encoded protein is CASSVELGTAYNEQFF.

This chain links TRBV7-9 with TRBJ2-2; 9 bases fit TRBD1. Germline V CDR1 and CDR2: SEHNR, FQNEAQ (reference sequence). V shed 0 bases and J 6 bases; nucleotides not matched to a gene: 8. The CDR3 is made up of 17 amino acids. This chain's CDR3 is CASSLAGTGNTSGELFF. The CDR3 region has the DNA TGTGCCAGCAGCTTAGCAGGGACAGGGAATACGTCCGGGGAGCTGTTTTTT.

The chain has TRBV18 and TRBJ1-6; no clear D. From germline, CDR1 is KGHSH and CDR2 LQKENI. Trimming cost V 4 bases and J 9 bases, with 19 bases left between them. CDR3 length: 16 residues. Here the CDR3 reads CASSHSGREKGSPLHF. As DNA, the CDR3 is TGTGCCAGCTCACACTCAGGACGGGAAAAGGGTTCACCCCTCCACTTT.